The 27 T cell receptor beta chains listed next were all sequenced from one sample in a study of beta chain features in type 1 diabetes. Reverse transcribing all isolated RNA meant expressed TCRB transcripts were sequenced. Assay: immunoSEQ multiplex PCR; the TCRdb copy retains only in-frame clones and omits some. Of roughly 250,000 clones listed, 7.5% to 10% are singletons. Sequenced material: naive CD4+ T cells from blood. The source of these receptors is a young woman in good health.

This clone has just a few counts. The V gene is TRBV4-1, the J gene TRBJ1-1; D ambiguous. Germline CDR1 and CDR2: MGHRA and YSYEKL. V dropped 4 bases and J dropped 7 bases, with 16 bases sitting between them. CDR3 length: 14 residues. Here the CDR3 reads CASSPPLRGYEAFF. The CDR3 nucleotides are TGCGCCAGCAGCCCCCCCCTCCGAGGGTATGAAGCTTTCTTT.

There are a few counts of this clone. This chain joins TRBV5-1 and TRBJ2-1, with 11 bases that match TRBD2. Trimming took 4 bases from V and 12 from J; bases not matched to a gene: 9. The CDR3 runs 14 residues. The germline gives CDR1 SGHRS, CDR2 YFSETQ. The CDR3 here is CASSAGTSGERQFF. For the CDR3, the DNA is TGCGCCAGCAGCGCCGGGACTAGCGGAGAACGGCAGTTCTTC.

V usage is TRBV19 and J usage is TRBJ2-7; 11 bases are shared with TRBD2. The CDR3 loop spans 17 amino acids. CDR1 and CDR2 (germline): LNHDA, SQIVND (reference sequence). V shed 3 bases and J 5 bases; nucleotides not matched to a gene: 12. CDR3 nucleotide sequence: TGTGCCAGTAGTATTACTAGCGGGAGCATTTGGTCCCACGAGCAGTACTTC. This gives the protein CASSITSGSIWSHEQYF.

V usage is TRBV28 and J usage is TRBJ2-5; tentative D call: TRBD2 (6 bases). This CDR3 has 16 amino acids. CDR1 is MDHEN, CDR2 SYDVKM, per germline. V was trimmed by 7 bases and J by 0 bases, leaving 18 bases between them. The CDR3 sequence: CASTTGGPVYQETQYF. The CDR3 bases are TGTGCCAGCACCACCGGGGGTCCCGTATACCAAGAGACCCAGTACTTC.

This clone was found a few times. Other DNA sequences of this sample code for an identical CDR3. The CDR3 DNA follows: TGCAGTGCCCCCCGGGGGGAGACCCAGTACTTC. Its protein product is CSAPRGETQYF. V gene TRBV20-1 combines with J gene TRBJ2-5, with D possibly TRBD2 on 6 matching bases. Trimming removed 6 bases at V and 5 bases at J, with 10 bases between. The germline gives CDR1 DFQATT, CDR2 SNEGSKA (reference sequence). The CDR3 runs to 11 residues.

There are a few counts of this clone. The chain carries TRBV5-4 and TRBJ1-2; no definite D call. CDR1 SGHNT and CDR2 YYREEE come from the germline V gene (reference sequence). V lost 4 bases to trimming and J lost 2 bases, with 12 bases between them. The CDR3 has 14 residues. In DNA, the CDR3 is TGTGCCAGCAGCGGAGGCGGGGAGAACTATGGCTACACCTTC. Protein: CASSGGGENYGYTF.

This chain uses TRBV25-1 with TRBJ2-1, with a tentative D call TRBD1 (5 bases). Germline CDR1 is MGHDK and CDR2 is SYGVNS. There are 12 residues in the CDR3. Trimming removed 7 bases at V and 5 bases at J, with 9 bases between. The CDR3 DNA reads TGTGCCAGCAAAGGGGCCCACAATGAGCAGTTCTTC. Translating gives CASKGAHNEQFF.

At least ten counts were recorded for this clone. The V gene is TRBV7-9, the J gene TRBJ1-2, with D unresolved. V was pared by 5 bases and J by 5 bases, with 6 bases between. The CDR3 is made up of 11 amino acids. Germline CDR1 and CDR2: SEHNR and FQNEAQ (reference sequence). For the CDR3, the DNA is TGTGCCAGCAGCGTCAGATATGGCTACACCTTC. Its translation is CASSVRYGYTF.

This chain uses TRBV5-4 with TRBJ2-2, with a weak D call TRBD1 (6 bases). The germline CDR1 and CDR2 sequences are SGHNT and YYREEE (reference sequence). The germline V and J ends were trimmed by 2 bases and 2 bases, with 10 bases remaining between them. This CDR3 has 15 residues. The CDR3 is CASSFRDTNTGELFF. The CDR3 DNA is TGTGCCAGCAGCTTCCGGGACACTAACACCGGGGAGCTGTTTTTT. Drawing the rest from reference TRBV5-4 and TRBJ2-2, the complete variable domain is ETGVTQSPTHLIKTRGQQVTLRCSSQSGHNTVSWYQQALGQGPQFIFQYYREEENGRGNFPPRFSGLQFPNYSSELNVNALELDDSALYLCASSFRDTNTGELFFGEGSRLTVL.

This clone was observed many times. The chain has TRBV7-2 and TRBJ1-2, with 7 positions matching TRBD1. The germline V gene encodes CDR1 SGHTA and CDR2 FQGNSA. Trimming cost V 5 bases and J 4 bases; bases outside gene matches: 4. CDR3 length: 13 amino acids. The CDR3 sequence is CASSIGGIYGYTF. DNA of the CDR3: TGTGCCAGCAGCATAGGGGGCATCTATGGCTACACCTTC. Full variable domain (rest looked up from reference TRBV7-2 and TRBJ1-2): GAGVSQSPSNKVTEKGKDVELRCDPISGHTALYWYRQSLGQGLEFLIYFQGNSAPDKSGLPSDRFSAERTGGSVSTLTIQRTQQEDSAVYLCASSIGGIYGYTFGSGTRLTVV.

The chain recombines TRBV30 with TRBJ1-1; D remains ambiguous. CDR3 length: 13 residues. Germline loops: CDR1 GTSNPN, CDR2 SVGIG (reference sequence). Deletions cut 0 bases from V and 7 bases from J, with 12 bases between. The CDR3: CAWSVEWLYEAFF. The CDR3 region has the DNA TGTGCCTGGAGTGTAGAATGGCTTTATGAAGCTTTCTTT.

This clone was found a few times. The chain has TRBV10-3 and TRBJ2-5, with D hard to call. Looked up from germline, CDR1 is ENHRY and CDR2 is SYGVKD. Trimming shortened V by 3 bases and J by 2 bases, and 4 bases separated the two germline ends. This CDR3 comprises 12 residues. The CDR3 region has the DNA TGTGCCATCAGTGATCTTCAAGAGACCCAGTACTTC. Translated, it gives CAISDLQETQYF.

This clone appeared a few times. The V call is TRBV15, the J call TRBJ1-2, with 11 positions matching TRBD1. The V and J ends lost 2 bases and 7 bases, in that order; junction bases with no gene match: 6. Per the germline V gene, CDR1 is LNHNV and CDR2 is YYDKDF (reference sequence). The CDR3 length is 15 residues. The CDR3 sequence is CATSRHGQGAVGYTF. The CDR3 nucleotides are TGTGCCACCAGCAGACACGGACAGGGGGCTGTTGGCTACACCTTC.

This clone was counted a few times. This CDR3 reads CAWSESGAANTGELFF. The DNA for the CDR3 is TGTGCCTGGAGTGAGTCGGGAGCGGCGAACACCGGGGAGCTGTTTTTT. The chain is built from TRBV30 and TRBJ2-2; weak D call: TRBD2 (6 bases). Germline CDR1 GTSNPN, CDR2 SVGIG (reference sequence). The CDR3 loop spans 16 amino acids. The germline V and J ends were trimmed by 1 base and 0 bases, with 12 bases remaining between them.

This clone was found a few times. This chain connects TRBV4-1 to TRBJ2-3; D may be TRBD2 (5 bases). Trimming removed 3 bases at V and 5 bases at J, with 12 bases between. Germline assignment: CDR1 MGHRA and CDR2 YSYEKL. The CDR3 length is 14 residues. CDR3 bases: TGCGCCAGCAGCCACGGGGTCGTAGTAGATACGCAGTATTTT. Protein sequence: CASSHGVVVDTQYF.

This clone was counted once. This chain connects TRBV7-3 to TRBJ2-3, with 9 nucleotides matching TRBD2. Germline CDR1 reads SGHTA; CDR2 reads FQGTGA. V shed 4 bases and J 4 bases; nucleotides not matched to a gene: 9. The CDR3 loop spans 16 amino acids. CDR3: CASSSGNAGGADTQYF. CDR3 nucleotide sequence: TGTGCCAGCAGCTCCGGGAACGCGGGGGGGGCAGATACGCAGTATTTT.

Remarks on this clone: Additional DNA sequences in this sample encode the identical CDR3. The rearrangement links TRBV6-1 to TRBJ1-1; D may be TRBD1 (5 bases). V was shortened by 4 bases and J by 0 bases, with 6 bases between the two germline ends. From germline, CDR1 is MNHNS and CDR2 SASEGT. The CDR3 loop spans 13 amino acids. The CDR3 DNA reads TGTGCCAGCAGTGTGACAGTGAACACTGAAGCTTTCTTT. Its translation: CASSVTVNTEAFF.

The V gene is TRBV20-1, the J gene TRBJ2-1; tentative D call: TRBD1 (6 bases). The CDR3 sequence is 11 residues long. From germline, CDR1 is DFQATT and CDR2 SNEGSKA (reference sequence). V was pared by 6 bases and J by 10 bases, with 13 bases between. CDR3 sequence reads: CSAYHRDEQFF. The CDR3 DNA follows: TGCAGTGCCTATCACAGGGACGAGCAGTTCTTC.

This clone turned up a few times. CDR3 amino acids: CASSQGGRDTEAFF. CDR3 coding DNA: TGCGCCAGCAGCCAGGGGGGGAGAGACACTGAAGCTTTCTTT. The rearrangement uses TRBV4-1 and TRBJ1-1, with a tentative D call TRBD1 (5 bases). The CDR3 spans 14 residues. V was clipped by 3 bases and J by 3 bases, with 11 bases between them. The germline gives CDR1 MGHRA, CDR2 YSYEKL.

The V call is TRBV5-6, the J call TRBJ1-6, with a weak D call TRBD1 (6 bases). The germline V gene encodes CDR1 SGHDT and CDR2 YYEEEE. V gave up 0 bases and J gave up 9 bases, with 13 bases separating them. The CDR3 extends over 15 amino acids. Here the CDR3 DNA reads TGTGCCAGCAGCTTGGCCGTGGGGGCGAGTTCACCCCTCCACTTT. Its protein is CASSLAVGASSPLHF.

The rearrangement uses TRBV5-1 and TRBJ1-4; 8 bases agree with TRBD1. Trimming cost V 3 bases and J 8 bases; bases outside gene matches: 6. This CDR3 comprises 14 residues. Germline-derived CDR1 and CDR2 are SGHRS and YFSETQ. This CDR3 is CASSYGDRGEKLFF. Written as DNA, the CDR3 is TGCGCCAGCAGCTACGGTGACAGGGGAGAAAAACTGTTTTTT.

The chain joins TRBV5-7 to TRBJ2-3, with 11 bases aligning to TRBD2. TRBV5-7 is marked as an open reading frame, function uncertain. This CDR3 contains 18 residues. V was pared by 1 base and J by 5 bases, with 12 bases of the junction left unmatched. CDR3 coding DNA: TGTGCCAGCAGCTTGCGACTATTACTAGCGGGAGCAGGAGATACGCAGTATTTT. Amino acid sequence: CASSLRLLLAGAGDTQYF.

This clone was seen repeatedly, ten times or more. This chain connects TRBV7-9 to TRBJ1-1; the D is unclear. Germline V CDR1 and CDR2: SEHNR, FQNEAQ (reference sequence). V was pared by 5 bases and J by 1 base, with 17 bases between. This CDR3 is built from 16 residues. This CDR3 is CASSHRRPSPNTEAFF. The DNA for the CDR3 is TGTGCCAGCAGCCACCGACGCCCTAGCCCGAACACTGAAGCTTTCTTT.

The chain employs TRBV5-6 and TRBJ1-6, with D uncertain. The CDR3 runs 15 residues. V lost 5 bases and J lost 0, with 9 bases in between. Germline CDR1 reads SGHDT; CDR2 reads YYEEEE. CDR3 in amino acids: CASRFESSYNSPLHF. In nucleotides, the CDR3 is TGTGCCAGCAGATTTGAGAGCTCCTATAATTCACCCCTCCACTTT.

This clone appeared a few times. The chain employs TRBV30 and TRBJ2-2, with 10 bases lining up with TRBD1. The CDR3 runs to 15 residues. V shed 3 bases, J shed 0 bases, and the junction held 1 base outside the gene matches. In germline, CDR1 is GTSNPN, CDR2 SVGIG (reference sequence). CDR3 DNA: TGTGCCTGGAGCGGACAGGGGGCGAACACCGGGGAGCTGTTTTTT. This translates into CAWSGQGANTGELFF.

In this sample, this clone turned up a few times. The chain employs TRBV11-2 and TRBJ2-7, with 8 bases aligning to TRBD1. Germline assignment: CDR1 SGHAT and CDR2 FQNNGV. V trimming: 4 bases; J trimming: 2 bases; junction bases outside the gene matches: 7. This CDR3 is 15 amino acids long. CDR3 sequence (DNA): TGTGCCAGCAGCTCGGGACAGGCCTCCCCCTACGAGCAGTACTTC. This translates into CASSSGQASPYEQYF.

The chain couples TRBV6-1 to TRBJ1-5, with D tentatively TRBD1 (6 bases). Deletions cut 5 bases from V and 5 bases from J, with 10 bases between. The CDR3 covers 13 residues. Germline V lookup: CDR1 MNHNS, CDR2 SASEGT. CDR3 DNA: TGTGCCAGCAGTCTATCAGGGGATCAGCCCCAGCATTTT. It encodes CASSLSGDQPQHF.